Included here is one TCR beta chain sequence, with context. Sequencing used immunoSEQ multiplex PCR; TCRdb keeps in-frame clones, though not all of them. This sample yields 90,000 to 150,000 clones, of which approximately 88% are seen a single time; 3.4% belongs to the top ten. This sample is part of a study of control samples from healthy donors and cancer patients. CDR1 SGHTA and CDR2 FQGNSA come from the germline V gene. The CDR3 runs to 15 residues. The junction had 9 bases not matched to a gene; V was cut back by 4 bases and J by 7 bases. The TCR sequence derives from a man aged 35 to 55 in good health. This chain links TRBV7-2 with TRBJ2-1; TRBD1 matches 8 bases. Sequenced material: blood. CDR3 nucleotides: TGTGCCAGCAGCTCCGACAGGGGCGGGTATAATGAGCAGTTCTTC. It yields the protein CASSSDRGGYNEQFF. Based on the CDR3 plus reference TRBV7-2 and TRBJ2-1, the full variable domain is GAGVSQSPSNKVTEKGKDVELRCDPISGHTALYWYRQSLGQGLEFLIYFQGNSAPDKSGLPSDRFSAERTGGSVSTLTIQRTQQEDSAVYLCASSSDRGGYNEQFFGPGTRLTVL.